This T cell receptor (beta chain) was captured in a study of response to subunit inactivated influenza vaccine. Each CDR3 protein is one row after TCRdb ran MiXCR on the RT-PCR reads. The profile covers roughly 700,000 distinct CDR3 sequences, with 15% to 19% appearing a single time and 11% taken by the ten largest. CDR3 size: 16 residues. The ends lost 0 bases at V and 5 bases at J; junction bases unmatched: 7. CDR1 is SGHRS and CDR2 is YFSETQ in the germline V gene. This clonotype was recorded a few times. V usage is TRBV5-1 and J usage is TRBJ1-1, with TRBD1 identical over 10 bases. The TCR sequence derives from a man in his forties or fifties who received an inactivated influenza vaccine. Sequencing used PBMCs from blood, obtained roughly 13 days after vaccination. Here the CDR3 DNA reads TGCGCCAGCAGCTTGGAGACGGGACAGGGGAAAACTGAAGCTTTCTTT. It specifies CASSLETGQGKTEAFF.